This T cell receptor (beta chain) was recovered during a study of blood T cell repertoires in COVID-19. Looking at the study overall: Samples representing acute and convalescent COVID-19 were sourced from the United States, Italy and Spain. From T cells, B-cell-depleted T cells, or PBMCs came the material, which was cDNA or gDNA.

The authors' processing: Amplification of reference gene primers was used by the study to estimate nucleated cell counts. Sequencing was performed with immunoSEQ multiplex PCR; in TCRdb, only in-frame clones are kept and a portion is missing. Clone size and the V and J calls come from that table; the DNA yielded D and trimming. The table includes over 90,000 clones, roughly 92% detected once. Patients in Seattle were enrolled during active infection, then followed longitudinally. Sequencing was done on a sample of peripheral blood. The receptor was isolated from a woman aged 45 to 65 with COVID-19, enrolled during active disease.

The CDR3 loop is CASSEITGVGGYTF. CDR3 sequence (DNA): TGTGCCAGCAGTGAAATCACAGGCGTTGGTGGCTACACCTTC. The chain couples TRBV6-1 to TRBJ1-2, with TRBD1 as a possible D gene (5 bases). The germline gives CDR1 MNHNS, CDR2 SASEGT. The length of the CDR3 is 14 residues. V was pared by 2 bases and J by 7 bases, with 14 bases between.